Below are 9 T cell receptor beta chains sequenced from a single sample in a study of CD8+ T cells in alopecia areata. cDNA reverse transcribed from extracted RNA served as the sequencing template. Data came from immunoSEQ multiplex PCR; TCRdb stores just in-frame clones and leaves some out. The data contain 170,000 or so clones, about 60% of them singletons. Treatment reported: oral pan-JAK inhibitor, 5-10 mg twice daily. The material sequenced was CD8+ T cells sorted from blood, taken at week 24, from a patient treated with tofacitinib. Receptor source: a human donor with alopecia areata.

This chain uses TRBV4-2 with TRBJ2-5; D is unclear. The CDR3 covers 12 residues. Germline values: CDR1 LGHNA, CDR2 YNFKEQ. V was shortened by 1 base and J by 5 bases, with 5 bases between the two germline ends. The CDR3 here is CASSQAAETQYF. The CDR3 DNA reads as TGTGCCAGCAGCCAAGCGGCCGAGACCCAGTACTTC.

The rearrangement uses TRBV7-9 and TRBJ1-1; D may be TRBD1 (5 bases). This CDR3 has 14 amino acids. Germline CDR1 SEHNR, CDR2 FQNEAQ (reference sequence). V was trimmed by 4 bases and J by 6 bases, leaving 15 bases between them. CDR3 bases: TGTGCCAGCAGCTCGCGCCGGGGGACGGCTGAAGCTTTCTTT. This codes for CASSSRRGTAEAFF.

In regard to this clone: Additional DNA sequences in this sample encode the identical CDR3. The gene calls are TRBV6-1 and TRBJ2-7, with D hard to call. Germline CDR1 reads MNHNS; CDR2 reads SASEGT. The CDR3 length is 10 residues. Trimming removed 4 bases at V and 3 bases at J, with 1 base between. Here the CDR3 reads CASSGYEQYF. The DNA of the CDR3 is TGTGCCAGCAGTGGCTACGAGCAGTACTTC.

The J gene is TRBJ2-7, the V gene TRBV30, with TRBD1 matching 9 bases. Trimming at V came to 5 bases and at J to 4 bases, leaving 9 bases not matched to a gene. The CDR3 totals 14 residues. The germline V gene encodes CDR1 GTSNPN and CDR2 SVGIG (reference sequence). CDR3 sequence (DNA): TGTGCCTGGTCCCCGGGACAGGGAATGTACGAGCAGTACTTC. This translates into CAWSPGQGMYEQYF.

As for this clone: The sample carries other DNA sequences with the same CDR3. The chain combines TRBV4-1 with TRBJ2-7; no clear D gene. The CDR3 totals 12 residues. CDR1 is MGHRA and CDR2 is YSYEKL in the germline V gene. Trimming took off 0 bases at V and 2 bases at J, with 2 bases between the two ends. The CDR3 protein is CASSQDPYEQYF. The CDR3 DNA follows: TGCGCCAGCAGCCAAGATCCCTACGAGCAGTACTTC.

The rearrangement uses TRBV7-6 and TRBJ1-1, with TRBD1 matching over 7 bases. The V segment lost 5 bases and the J segment 2 bases; nucleotides outside the gene matches: 8. CDR1 and CDR2 (germline): SGHVS, FNYEAQ. The CDR3 is 15 amino acids. The CDR3 is CASSPRQGYNTEAFF. The CDR3 DNA reads TGTGCCAGCAGCCCGAGACAGGGCTATAACACTGAAGCTTTCTTT.

V gene TRBV7-8 combines with J gene TRBJ1-1, with D perhaps matching TRBD1 (5 bases). There are 14 residues in the CDR3. V was clipped by 3 bases and J by 4 bases, with 12 bases between them. Germline lookup yields CDR1 SGHVS and CDR2 FQNEAQ. CDR3: CASSFSRGATEAFF. CDR3 DNA: TGTGCCAGCAGCTTCTCTAGAGGGGCCACTGAAGCTTTCTTT.

This rearrangement joins TRBV28 to TRBJ1-2, with D possibly TRBD1 on 5 matching bases. The CDR3 is 13 amino acids. Trimming removed 5 bases from V and 4 bases from J, with 11 bases in between. In germline, CDR1 is MDHEN, CDR2 SYDVKM. CDR3 residues: CASSPGFPYGYTF. CDR3 nucleotide sequence: TGTGCCAGCAGTCCAGGGTTTCCCTATGGCTACACCTTC.

V is TRBV4-1 and J is TRBJ1-2, with D unclear. Trimming shortened V by 1 base and J by 1 base, and 10 bases separated the two germline ends. The CDR3 length is 15 residues. The germline V gene has CDR1 MGHRA and CDR2 YSYEKL. CDR3 region: CASSQGGSINYGYTF. In DNA form, the CDR3 reads TGCGCCAGCAGCCAAGGTGGCAGTATTAACTATGGCTACACCTTC.